These 3 T cell receptor beta chains came from one sample sequenced in a study of T cell responses to AZD1222 COVID-19 vaccine. Method: immunoSEQ multiplex PCR; TCRdb's copy keeps in-frame clones and lacks some. The table includes under 80,000 clones, roughly 87% detected once. The sample was peripheral blood, taken 28 days after the second AZD1222 dose. The receptors originated from an adult who received the AZD1222 COVID-19 vaccine.

The chain employs TRBV7-3 and TRBJ2-7; D possibly matches TRBD1 or TRBD2 (5 bases each). The CDR3 has 14 residues. CDR1 SGHTA and CDR2 FQGTGA come from the germline V gene. Trimming removed 4 bases at V and 6 bases at J, with 16 bases between. The CDR3 coding sequence is TGTGCCAGCAGCTCAGGGAGTACTGGGTCCGAGCAGTACTTC. Its translation is CASSSGSTGSEQYF.

The chain carries TRBV24-1 and TRBJ2-1; 12 bases map to TRBD2. With V trimmed by 7 bases and J by 7 bases, 7 bases remained unmatched. CDR1 and CDR2 (germline): KGHDR, SFDVKD. The CDR3 is 15 amino acids. Here the CDR3 reads CATSDTSGRRNEQFF. The CDR3 DNA reads TGTGCCACCAGCGATACTAGCGGGAGGAGGAATGAGCAGTTCTTC.

The V gene is TRBV7-9, the J gene TRBJ2-2; 10 bases map to TRBD2. Germline loops: CDR1 SEHNR, CDR2 FQNEAQ (reference sequence). The CDR3 extends over 14 amino acids. Germline trimming cut 3 bases from V and 7 bases from J; bases unmatched to any gene: 2. The CDR3 reads CASSLLAGVGELFF. CDR3 sequence (DNA): TGTGCCAGCAGCTTGCTAGCGGGAGTCGGGGAGCTGTTTTTT.